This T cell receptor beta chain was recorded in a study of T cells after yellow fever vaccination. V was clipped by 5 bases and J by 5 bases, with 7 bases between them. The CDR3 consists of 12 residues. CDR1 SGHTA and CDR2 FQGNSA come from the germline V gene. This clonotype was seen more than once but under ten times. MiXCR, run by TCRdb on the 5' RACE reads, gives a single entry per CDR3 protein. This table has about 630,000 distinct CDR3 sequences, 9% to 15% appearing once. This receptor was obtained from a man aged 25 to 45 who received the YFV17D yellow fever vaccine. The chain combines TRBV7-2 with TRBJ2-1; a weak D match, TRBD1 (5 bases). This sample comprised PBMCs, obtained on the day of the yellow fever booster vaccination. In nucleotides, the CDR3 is TGTGCCAGCAGCCCGGACAACAATGAGCAGTTCTTC. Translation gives CASSPDNNEQFF.